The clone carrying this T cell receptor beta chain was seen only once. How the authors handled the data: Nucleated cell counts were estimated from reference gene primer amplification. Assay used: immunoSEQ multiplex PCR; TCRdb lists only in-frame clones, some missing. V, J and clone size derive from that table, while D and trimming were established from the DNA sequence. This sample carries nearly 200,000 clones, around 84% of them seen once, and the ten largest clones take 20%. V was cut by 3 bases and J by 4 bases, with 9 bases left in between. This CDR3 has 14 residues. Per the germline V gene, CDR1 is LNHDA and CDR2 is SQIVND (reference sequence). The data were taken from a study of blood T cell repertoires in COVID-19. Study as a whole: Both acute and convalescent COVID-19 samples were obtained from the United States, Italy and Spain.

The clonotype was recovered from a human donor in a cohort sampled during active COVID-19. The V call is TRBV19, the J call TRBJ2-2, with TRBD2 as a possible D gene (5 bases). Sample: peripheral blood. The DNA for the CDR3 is TGTGCCAGTAGTATTGGACTTGGCACCGGGGAGCTGTTTTTT. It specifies CASSIGLGTGELFF.